The T cell receptor beta chain under discussion was sequenced for a study of early T cells in non-severe SARS-CoV-2 infection. At the level of the study: Alpha and beta chains were unpaired, from unsorted whole-blood bulk RNA. Study-wide findings and caveats: Matching with VDJdb favored anti-spike CD8 responses (missing private and CD4 specificities).

As part of library construction, unique molecular identifiers were attached to individual cDNA molecules. TCRdb fed the 5' RACE reads into MiXCR, producing one record per CDR3 protein. The sample consists of around 64,000 distinct CDR3 sequences, roughly an eighth of them appearing once. About this clonotype: Antigen: not known.

This clonotype was obtained from an adult who was a healthcare worker with PCR-confirmed SARS-CoV-2 infection or an uninfected control (not recorded which). The sequencing used whole blood, collected at baseline.

CDR3 DNA sequence: TGCGCCAGCAGCCCGGGGACAGTCAATGAGCAGTTCTTC. Amino acids: CASSPGTVNEQFF. The chain recombines TRBV5-1 with TRBJ2-1; 7 nucleotides agree with TRBD1. The CDR3 is made up of 13 amino acids. The germline CDR1 and CDR2 sequences are SGHRS and YFSETQ. The V segment lost 4 bases and the J segment 6 bases; nucleotides outside the gene matches: 4.